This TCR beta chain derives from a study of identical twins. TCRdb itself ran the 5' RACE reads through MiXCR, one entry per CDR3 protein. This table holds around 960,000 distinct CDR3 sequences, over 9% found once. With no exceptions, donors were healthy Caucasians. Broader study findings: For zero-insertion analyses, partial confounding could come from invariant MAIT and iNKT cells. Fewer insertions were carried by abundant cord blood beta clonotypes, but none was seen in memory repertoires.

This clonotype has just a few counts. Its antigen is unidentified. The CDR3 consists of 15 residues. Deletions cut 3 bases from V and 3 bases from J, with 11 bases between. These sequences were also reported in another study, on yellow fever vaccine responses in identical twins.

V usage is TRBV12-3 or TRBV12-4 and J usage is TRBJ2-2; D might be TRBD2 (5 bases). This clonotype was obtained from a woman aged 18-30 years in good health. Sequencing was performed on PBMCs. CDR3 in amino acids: CASSFSPGYTGELFF. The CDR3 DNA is TGTGCCAGCAGTTTCTCGCCGGGGTACACCGGGGAGCTGTTTTTT.